The table lists the clone carrying this T cell receptor (beta chain) with many counts. Its target is not known. Synthesis of cDNA was accomplished via 5'RACE employing 10-nucleotide random UMIs. Every sequencing run produced over 180 million TCR-beta sequences, and the sequences from any one run covered 15-18 subjects. Via MiXCR, TCRdb re-called the 5' RACE reads, giving one row per CDR3 protein. The table lists tens of thousands of distinct CDR3 sequences, 10% of them singletons. The data were taken from a study of neurological immune-mediated disorders. The study's findings and limits: None of the CDR3 amino acid sequences of expanded clones recurred across subjects, suggesting private repertoires in all groups. The highest TCR clonal expansion occurred in HTLV-1-associated myelopathy; multiple sclerosis fell below healthy controls.

Germline V lookup: CDR1 DFQATT, CDR2 SNEGSKA (reference sequence). V trimming: 5 bases; J trimming: 0 bases; junction bases outside the gene matches: 5. CDR3 length: 16 amino acids. The chain employs TRBV20-1 and TRBJ2-3; 13 nucleotides agree with TRBD2. The clonotype was recovered from a woman aged 25 to 45 with HTLV-1-associated myelopathy (HAM/TSP). Sequences were obtained from PBMCs. The CDR3 DNA sequence: TGCAGTGCTGCCGGGACTAGCGGGGCGAGCACAGATACGCAGTATTTT. Its protein is CSAAGTSGASTDTQYF.